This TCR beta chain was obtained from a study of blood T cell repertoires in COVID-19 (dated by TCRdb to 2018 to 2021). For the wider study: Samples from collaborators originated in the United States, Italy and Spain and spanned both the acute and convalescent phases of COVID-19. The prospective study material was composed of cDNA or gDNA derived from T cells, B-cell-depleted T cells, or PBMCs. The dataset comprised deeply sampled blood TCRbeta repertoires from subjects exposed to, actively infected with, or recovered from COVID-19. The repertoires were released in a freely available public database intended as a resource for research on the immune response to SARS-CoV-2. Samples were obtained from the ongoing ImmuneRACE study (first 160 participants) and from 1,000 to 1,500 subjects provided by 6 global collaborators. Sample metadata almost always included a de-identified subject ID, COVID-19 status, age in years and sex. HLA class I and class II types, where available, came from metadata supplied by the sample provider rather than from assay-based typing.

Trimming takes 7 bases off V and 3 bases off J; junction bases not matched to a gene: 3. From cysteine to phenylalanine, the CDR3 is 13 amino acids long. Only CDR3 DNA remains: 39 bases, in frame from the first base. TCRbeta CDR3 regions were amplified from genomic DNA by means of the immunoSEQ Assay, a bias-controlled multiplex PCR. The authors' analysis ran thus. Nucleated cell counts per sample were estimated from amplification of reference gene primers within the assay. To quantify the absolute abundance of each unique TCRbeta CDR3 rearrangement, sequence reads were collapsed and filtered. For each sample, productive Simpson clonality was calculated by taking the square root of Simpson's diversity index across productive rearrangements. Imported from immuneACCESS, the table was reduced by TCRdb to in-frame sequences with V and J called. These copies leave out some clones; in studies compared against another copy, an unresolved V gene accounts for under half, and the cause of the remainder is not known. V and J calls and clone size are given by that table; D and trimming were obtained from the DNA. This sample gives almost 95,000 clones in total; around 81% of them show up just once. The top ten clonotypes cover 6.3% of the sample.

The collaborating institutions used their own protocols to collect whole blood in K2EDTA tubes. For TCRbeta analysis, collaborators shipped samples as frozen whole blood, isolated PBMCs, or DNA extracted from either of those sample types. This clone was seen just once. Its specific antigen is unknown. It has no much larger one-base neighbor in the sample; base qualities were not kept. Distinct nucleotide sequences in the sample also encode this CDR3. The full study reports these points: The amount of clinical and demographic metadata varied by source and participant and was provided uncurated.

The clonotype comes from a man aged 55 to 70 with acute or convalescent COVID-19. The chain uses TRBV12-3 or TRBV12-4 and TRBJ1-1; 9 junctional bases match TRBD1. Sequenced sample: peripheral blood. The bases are TGTGCCAGCAAACGGACAGGGGACACTGAAGCTTTCTTT. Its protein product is CASKRTGDTEAFF.